This T cell receptor beta chain comes out of a study of post-analysis software for immune sequencing data. Looking at the study overall: Multiple sclerosis in the patients followed relapsing-remitting, secondary progressive and progressive-relapsing courses.

Unique-molecular-identifier-tagged TCR beta cDNA libraries were used. T cells numbering about 0.85 to 11 million gave rise to a few hundred thousand cDNA molecules. TCRdb reprocessed the PCR reads via MiXCR and lists one record per CDR3 protein. The table includes roughly 700,000 distinct CDR3 sequences, 30% detected once. Trimming pared 7 bases from V and 4 bases from J, leaving 16 bases between. Germline loops: CDR1 SEHNR, CDR2 FQNEAQ (reference sequence). The CDR3 runs 15 residues. Study-level results: Diversity measured as normalized Chao1 was significantly lower in multiple sclerosis patients than in controls. Strong co-clustering by F measure linked samples that shared a preparation batch. Controls showed lower frequencies than patients for roughly five TRBV segments, and TRBV5-6, TRBV5-1 and TRBV20-1 were among these.

With regard to this clonotype: Its antigen is unidentified.

Sequencing used blood. The receptor was derived from a girl aged 5-17 years with multiple sclerosis. The chain is built from TRBV7-9 and TRBJ2-2; D is possibly TRBD1 or TRBD2 (5 bases each). This CDR3 reads CASIDGTMGTGELFF. In DNA form, the CDR3 reads TGTGCCAGCATCGACGGGACGATGGGCACCGGGGAGCTGTTTTTT.